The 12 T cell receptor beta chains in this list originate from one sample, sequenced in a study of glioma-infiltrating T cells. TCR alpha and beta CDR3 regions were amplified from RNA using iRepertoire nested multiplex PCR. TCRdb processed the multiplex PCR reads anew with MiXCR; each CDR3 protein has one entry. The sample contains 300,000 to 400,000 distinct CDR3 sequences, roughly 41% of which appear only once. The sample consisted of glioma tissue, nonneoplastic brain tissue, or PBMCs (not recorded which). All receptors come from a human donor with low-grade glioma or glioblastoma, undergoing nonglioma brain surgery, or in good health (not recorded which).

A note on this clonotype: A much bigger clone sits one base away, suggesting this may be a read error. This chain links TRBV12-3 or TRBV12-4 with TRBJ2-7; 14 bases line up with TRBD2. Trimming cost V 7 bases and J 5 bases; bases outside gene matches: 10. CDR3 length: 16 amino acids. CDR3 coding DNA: TGTGCCAGCAAGAATGGGACTAGCGGGAGAGTGGACGAGCAGTACTTC. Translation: CASKNGTSGRVDEQYF.

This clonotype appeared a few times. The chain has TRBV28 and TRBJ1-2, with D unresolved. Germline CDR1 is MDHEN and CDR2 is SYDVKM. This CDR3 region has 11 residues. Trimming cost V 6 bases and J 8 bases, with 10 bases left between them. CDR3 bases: TGTGCCAGCAGCATCCGCTGGGGCTACACCTTC. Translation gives CASSIRWGYTF.

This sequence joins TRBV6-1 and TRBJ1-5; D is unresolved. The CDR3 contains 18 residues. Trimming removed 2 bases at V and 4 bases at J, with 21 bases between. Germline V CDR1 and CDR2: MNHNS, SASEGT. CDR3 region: CASSERPDGSLSNQPQHF. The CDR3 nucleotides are TGTGCCAGCAGTGAACGCCCAGACGGATCTCTCAGTAATCAGCCCCAGCATTTT.

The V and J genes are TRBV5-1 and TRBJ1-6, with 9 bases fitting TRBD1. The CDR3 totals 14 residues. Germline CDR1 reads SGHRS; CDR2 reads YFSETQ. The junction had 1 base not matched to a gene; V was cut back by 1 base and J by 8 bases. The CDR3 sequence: CASSLTGGYSPLHF. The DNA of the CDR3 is TGCGCCAGCAGCTTGACAGGGGGCTATTCACCCCTCCACTTT. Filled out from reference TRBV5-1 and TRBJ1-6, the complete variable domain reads KAGVTQTPRYLIKTRGQQVTLSCSPISGHRSVSWYQQTPGQGLQFLFEYFSETQRNKGNFPGRFSGRQFSNSRSEMNVSTLELGDSALYLCASSLTGGYSPLHFGNGTRLTVT.

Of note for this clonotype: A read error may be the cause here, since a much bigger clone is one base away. For the CDR3, the DNA is TGTGCCAGCAGTACTCACAGGGGGCCTACCTACAATGAGCAGCTCTTC. Its protein is CASSTHRGPTYNEQLF. The V and J genes are TRBV6-2 or TRBV6-3 and TRBJ2-1, with TRBD1 matching 9 bases. The CDR3 spans 16 residues. CDR1 MNHEY and CDR2 SVGEGT come from the germline V gene.

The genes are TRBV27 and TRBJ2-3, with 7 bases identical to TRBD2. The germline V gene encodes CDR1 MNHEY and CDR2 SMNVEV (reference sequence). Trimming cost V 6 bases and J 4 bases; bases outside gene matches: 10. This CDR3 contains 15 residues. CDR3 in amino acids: CASSLGGGPPDTQYF. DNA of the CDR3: TGTGCCAGCAGCCTTGGGGGAGGGCCGCCAGATACGCAGTATTTT.

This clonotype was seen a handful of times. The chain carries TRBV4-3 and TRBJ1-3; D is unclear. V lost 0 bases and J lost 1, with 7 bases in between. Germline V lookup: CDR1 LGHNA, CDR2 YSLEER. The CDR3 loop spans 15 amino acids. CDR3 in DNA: TGCGCCAGCAGCCAAGACTTCGGATCTGGAAACACCATATATTTT. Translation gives CASSQDFGSGNTIYF.

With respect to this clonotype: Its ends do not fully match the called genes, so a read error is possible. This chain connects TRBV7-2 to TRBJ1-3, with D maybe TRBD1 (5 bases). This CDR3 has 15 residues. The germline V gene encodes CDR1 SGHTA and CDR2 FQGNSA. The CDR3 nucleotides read TGTGCCAGCAGCTATTCAGGGACCTCTGGAAACACCACATATTTT. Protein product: CASSYSGTSGNTTYF.

The CDR3 reads CSARVQGTDTQYF. The DNA of the CDR3 is TGCAGTGCTAGAGTACAGGGCACAGATACGCAGTATTTT. V usage is TRBV20-1 and J usage is TRBJ2-3; possible D gene TRBD1, 5 bases. Germline V CDR1 and CDR2: DFQATT, SNEGSKA (reference sequence). Trimming cost V 1 base and J 1 base, with 6 bases left between them. This CDR3 has 13 amino acids.

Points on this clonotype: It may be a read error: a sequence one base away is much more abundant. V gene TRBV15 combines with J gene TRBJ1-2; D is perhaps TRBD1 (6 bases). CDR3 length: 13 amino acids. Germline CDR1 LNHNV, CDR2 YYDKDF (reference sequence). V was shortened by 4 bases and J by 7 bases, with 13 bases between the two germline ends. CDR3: CATSTGVGCGYTF. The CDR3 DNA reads TGTGCCACCAGCACAGGGGTCGGCTGTGGCTACACCTTC.

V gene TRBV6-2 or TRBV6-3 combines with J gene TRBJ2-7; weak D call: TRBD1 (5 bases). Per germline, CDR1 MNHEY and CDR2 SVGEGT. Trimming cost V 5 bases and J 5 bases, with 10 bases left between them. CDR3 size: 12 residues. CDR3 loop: CASSGRAHEQYF. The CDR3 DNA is TGTGCCAGCAGTGGCAGGGCCCACGAGCAGTACTTC.

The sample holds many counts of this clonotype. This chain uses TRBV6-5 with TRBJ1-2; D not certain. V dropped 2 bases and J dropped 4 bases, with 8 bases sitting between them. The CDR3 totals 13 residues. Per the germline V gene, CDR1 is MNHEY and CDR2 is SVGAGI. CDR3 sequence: CASSYGRAYGYTF. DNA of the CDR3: TGTGCCAGCAGTTACGGAAGGGCCTATGGCTACACCTTC.